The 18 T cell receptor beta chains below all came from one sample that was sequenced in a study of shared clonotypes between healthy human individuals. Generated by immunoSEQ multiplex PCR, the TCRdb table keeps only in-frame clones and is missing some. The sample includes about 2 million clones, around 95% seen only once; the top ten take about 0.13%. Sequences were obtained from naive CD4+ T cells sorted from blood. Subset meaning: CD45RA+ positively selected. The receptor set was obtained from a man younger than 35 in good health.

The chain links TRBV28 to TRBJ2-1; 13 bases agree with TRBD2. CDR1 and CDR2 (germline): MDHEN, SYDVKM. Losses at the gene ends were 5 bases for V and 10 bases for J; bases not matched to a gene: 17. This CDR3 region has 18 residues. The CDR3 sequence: CASSIPGLAGSLGREQFF. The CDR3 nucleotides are TGTGCCAGCAGTATACCGGGACTAGCGGGGTCCCTCGGGCGCGAGCAGTTCTTC.

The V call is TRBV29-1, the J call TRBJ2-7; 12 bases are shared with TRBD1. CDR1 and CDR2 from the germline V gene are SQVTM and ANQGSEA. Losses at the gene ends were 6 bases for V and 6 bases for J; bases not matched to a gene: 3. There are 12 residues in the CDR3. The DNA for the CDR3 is TGCAGCGTGGGGACAGGGGGCGGCGAGCAGTACTTC. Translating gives CSVGTGGGEQYF.

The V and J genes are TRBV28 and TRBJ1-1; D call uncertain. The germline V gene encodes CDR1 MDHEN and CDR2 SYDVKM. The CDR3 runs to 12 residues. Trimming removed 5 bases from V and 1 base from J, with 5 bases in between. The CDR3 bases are TGTGCCAGCAGTGCGAGGAACACTGAAGCTTTCTTT. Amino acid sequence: CASSARNTEAFF.

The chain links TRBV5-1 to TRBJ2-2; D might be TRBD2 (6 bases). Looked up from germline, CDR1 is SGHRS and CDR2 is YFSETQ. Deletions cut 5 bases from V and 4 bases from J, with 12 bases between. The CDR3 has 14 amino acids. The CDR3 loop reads CASSLRDITGELFF. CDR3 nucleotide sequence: TGCGCCAGCAGTTTGCGGGATATCACCGGGGAGCTGTTTTTT.

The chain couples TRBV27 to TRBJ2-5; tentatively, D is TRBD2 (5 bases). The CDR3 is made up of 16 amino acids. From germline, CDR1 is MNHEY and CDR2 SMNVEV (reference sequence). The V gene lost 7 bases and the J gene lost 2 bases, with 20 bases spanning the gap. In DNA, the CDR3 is TGTGCCAGCAAGAGCCGGCCCAGTGACTATCAAGAGACCCAGTACTTC. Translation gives CASKSRPSDYQETQYF.

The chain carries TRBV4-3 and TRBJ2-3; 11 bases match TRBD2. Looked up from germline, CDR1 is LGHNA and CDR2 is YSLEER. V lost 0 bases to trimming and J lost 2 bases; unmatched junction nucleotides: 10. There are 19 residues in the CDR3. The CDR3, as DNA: TGCGCCAGCAGCCAAGATCCTCCCGGACTAGCGGGTATCACAGATACGCAGTATTTT. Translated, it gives CASSQDPPGLAGITDTQYF.

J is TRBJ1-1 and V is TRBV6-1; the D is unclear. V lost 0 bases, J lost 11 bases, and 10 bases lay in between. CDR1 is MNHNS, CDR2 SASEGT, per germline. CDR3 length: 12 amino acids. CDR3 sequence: CASSEAQRPAFF. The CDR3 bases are TGTGCCAGCAGTGAAGCCCAGCGCCCTGCTTTCTTT.

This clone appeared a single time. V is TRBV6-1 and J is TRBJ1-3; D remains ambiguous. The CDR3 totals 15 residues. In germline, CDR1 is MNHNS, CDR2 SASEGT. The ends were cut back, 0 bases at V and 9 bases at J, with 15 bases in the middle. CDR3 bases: TGTGCCAGCAGTGAAGCGCAAGGGTTCGTAAGCACCATATATTTT. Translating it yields CASSEAQGFVSTIYF.

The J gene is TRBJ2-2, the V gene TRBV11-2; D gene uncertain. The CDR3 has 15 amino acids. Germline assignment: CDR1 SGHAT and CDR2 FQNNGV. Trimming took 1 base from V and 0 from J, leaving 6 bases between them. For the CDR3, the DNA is TGTGCCAGCAGCTTAGGGCATACGAACACCGGGGAGCTGTTTTTT. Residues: CASSLGHTNTGELFF.

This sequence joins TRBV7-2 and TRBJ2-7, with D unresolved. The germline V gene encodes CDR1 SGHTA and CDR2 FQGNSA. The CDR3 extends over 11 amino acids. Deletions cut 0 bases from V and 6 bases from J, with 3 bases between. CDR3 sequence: CASSLAAEQYF. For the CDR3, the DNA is TGTGCCAGCAGCTTAGCAGCCGAGCAGTACTTC. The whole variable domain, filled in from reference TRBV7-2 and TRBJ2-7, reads GAGVSQSPSNKVTEKGKDVELRCDPISGHTALYWYRQSLGQGLEFLIYFQGNSAPDKSGLPSDRFSAERTGGSVSTLTIQRTQQEDSAVYLCASSLAAEQYFGPGTRLTVT.

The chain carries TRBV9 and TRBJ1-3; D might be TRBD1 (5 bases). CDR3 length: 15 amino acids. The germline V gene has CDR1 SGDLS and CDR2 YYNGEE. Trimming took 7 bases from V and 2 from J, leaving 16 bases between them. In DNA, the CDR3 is TGTGCCAGCGCCCGGGGGGGAAAGGCTGGAAACACCATATATTTT. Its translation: CASARGGKAGNTIYF.

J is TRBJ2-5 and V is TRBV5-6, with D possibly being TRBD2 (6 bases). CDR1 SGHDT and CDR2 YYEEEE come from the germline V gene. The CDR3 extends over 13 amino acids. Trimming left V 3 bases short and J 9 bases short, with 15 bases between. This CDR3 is CASSWRTGEAQYF. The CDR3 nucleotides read TGTGCCAGCAGCTGGCGGACGGGGGAGGCCCAGTACTTC.

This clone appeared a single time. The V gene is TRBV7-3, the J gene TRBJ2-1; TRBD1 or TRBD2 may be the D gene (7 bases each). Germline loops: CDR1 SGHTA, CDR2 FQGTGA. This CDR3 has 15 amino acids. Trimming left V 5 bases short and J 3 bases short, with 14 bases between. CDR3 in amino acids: CASSPRGGGYNEQFF. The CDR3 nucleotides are TGTGCCAGCAGCCCCAGGGGGGGTGGCTACAATGAGCAGTTCTTC.

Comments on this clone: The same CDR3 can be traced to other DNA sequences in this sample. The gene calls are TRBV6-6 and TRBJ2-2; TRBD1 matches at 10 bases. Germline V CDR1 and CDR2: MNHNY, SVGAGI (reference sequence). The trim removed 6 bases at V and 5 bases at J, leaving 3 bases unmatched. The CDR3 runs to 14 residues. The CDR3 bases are TGTGCCAGCAGGGGGACAGGGGTTACCGGGGAGCTGTTTTTT. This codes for CASRGTGVTGELFF.

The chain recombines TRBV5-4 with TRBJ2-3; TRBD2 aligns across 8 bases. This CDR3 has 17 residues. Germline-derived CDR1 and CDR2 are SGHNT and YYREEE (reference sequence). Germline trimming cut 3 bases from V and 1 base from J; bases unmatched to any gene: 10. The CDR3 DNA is TGTGCCAGCAGCTCCAAGACAGCGGGGGCCCGCACAGATACGCAGTATTTT. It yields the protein CASSSKTAGARTDTQYF.

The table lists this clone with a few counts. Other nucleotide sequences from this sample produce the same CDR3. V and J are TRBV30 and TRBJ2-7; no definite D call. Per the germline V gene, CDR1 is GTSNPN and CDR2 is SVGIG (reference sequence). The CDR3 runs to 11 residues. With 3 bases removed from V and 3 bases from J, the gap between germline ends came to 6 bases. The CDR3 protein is CAWSRVYEQYF. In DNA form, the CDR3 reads TGTGCCTGGAGCCGAGTCTACGAGCAGTACTTC.

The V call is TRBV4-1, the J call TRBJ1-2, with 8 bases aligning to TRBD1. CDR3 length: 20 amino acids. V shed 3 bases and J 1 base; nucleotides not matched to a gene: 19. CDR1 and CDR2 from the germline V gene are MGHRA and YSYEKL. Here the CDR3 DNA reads TGCGCCAGCAGCCAGGGGCTCAACCGGGACAGGTTTTACCTTAACTATGGCTACACCTTC. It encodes CASSQGLNRDRFYLNYGYTF.

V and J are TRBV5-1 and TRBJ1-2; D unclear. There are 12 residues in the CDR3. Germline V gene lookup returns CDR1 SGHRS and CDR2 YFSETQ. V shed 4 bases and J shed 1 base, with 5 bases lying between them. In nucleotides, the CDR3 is TGCGCCAGCAGCCCGAATAACTATGGCTACACCTTC. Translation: CASSPNNYGYTF.